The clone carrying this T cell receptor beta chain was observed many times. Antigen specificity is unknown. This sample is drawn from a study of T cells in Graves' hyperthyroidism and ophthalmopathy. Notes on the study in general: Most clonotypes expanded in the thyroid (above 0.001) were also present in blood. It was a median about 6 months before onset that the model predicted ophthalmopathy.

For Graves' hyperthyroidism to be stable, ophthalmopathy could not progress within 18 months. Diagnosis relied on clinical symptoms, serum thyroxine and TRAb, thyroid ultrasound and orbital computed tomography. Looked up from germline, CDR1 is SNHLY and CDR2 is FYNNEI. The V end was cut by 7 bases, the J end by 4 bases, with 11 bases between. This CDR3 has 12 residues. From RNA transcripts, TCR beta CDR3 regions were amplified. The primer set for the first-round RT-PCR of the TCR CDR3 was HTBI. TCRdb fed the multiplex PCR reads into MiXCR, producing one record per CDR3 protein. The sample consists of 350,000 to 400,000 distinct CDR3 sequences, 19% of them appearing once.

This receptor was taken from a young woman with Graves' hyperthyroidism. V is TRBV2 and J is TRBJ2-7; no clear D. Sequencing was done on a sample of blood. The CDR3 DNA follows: TGTGCCAGCATCGGTACGGAGTACGAGCAGTACTTC. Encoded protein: CASIGTEYEQYF.